Given below is one TCR beta chain in context. The record originates from a study of blood T cell repertoires in COVID-19. TCRdb keeps only in-frame clones here, not all; method: immunoSEQ multiplex PCR. The repertoire holds under 200,000 clones, 89% seen once, with about 0.8% in the top ten. CDR1 and CDR2 from the germline V gene are SGHRS and YFSETQ. The CDR3 has 15 residues. With V trimmed by 3 bases and J by 4 bases, 7 bases remained unmatched. The chain joins TRBV5-1 to TRBJ2-5; 9 nucleotides align to TRBD2. The sequence was obtained from a woman younger than 30 who had recovered from COVID-19. Sequencing input: PBMCs or T cells enriched from blood (not recorded which). The DNA of the CDR3 is TGCGCCAGCAGCTCTGGGACTAGCTTTACAGAGACCCAGTACTTC. Protein: CASSSGTSFTETQYF.